Below, 11 T cell receptor beta chains from the same sample are listed, as sequenced in a study of T cell responses to AZD1222 COVID-19 vaccine. Some clones are missing from TCRdb's copy, which holds only in-frame ones; the method was immunoSEQ multiplex PCR. Counted here are 90,000 or so clones, approximately 89% occurring once; the ten biggest clones make up roughly 5.3%. The source was peripheral blood, collected 28 days after the second AZD1222 dose. Receptors originate from an adult who received the AZD1222 COVID-19 vaccine.

This clone has a handful of counts. The chain carries TRBV27 and TRBJ2-3; unclear D gene. V was cut by 2 bases and J by 2 bases, with 8 bases left in between. This CDR3 has 14 residues. Germline V CDR1 and CDR2: MNHEY, SMNVEV (reference sequence). In nucleotides, the CDR3 is TGTGCCAGCAGTTTAGTGTCACACACAGATACGCAGTATTTT. It specifies CASSLVSHTDTQYF.

The CDR3 nucleotides are TGTGCCAGCAGCAGAGGACTAGCGGGGGATGAGCAGTACGTC. Amino acid sequence: CASSRGLAGDEQYV. V and J are TRBV5-8 and TRBJ2-7, with TRBD2 matching over 13 bases. The CDR3 consists of 14 residues. After removal of 4 bases from V and 7 bases from J, the junction contained 5 bases not matched to a gene. CDR1 is SGHTS and CDR2 is YDEGEE in the germline V gene.

V gene TRBV4-3 combines with J gene TRBJ2-1; possible D gene TRBD2, 6 bases. Germline assignment: CDR1 LGHNA and CDR2 YSLEER. The CDR3 length is 15 residues. V was clipped by 0 bases and J by 4 bases, with 10 bases between them. The CDR3 sequence: CASSQEATRYNEQFF. The CDR3 region has the DNA TGCGCCAGCAGCCAAGAGGCGACTAGATACAATGAGCAGTTCTTC.

This clone was detected a few times. V and J are TRBV5-1 and TRBJ1-2; D uncertain. Trimming cost V 4 bases and J 4 bases, with 11 bases left between them. Germline CDR1 is SGHRS and CDR2 is YFSETQ. CDR3 size: 13 residues. The CDR3 here is CASSLRDLYGYTF. The CDR3 region has the DNA TGCGCCAGCAGCCTCCGGGATCTCTATGGCTACACCTTC.

V gene TRBV19 combines with J gene TRBJ1-1; D ambiguous. Per germline, CDR1 LNHDA and CDR2 SQIVND (reference sequence). V was cut by 2 bases and J by 3 bases, with 10 bases left in between. The CDR3 is 14 residues long. The CDR3 reads CASSIRVGDTEAFF. In DNA form, the CDR3 reads TGTGCCAGTAGTATAAGGGTAGGCGACACTGAAGCTTTCTTT. The full variable domain, in which reference TRBV19 and TRBJ1-1 provide the parts outside the CDR3, is DGGITQSPKYLFRKEGQNVTLSCEQNLNHDAMYWYRQDPGQGLRLIYYSQIVNDFQKGDIAEGYSVSREKKESFPLTVTSAQKNPTAFYLCASSIRVGDTEAFFGQGTRLTVV.

The chain is built from TRBV4-2 and TRBJ1-5; weak D call: TRBD1 (5 bases). The CDR3 totals 18 residues. The ends were cut back, 0 bases at V and 0 bases at J, with 15 bases in the middle. CDR1 is LGHNA, CDR2 YNFKEQ, per germline. Written as DNA, the CDR3 is TGTGCCAGCAGCCAAGATCATGGCAGGGCTTATAGCAATCAGCCCCAGCATTTT. Amino acids: CASSQDHGRAYSNQPQHF.

The chain recombines TRBV27 with TRBJ2-1, with D uncertain. V lost 7 bases, J lost 8 bases, and 18 bases lay in between. This CDR3 is built from 14 residues. Looked up from germline, CDR1 is MNHEY and CDR2 is SMNVEV (reference sequence). The CDR3, as DNA: TGTGCCAGCACTGGTGGACGGTTAGGCGATGAGCAGTTCTTC. This gives the protein CASTGGRLGDEQFF.

This chain connects TRBV11-2 to TRBJ1-1; D gene unclear. CDR1 and CDR2 from the germline V gene are SGHAT and FQNNGV. CDR3 length equals 13 residues. Trimming left V 4 bases short and J 5 bases short, with 11 bases between. Written as DNA, the CDR3 is TGTGCCAGCAGCTGGGATGCTAATACTGAAGCTTTCTTT. The encoded protein is CASSWDANTEAFF.

The J gene is TRBJ1-1, the V gene TRBV7-9, with no clear D. Germline V lookup: CDR1 SEHNR, CDR2 FQNEAQ (reference sequence). V shed 7 bases and J shed 0 bases, with 15 bases lying between them. The CDR3 has 15 amino acids. The CDR3 region is CASTSLEYLNTEAFF. CDR3 nucleotide sequence: TGTGCCAGCACATCTTTAGAGTACTTGAACACTGAAGCTTTCTTT.

This chain's CDR3 is CGIYSPLVYGYTF. CDR3 nucleotide sequence: TGTGGCATATACTCGCCCCTGGTCTACGGCTACACCTTC. The chain uses TRBV28 and TRBJ1-2; D remains unclear. Germline V gene sequence: CDR1 MDHEN, CDR2 SYDVKM. CDR3 size: 13 residues.

CDR3 sequence (DNA): TGCACCAGCAGCCAAGTTGGGGCGGGGGGCTCGAGCTCCTACGAGCAGTACTTC. Its protein is CTSSQVGAGGSSSYEQYF. V gene TRBV1 combines with J gene TRBJ2-7; TRBD2, the D gene given by the table, was not confirmed from the DNA. TRBV1 is a pseudogene locus. CDR3 length: 18 amino acids.